These T cell receptor beta chains were read from a single sample in a study of siplizumab effects on memory and regulatory T cells. Libraries were prepared by immunoSEQ multiplex PCR; TCRdb keeps only in-frame clonotypes and omits some of them. The sample gives roughly 50,000 clones, 93% of which show up once; about a sixth is in the top ten. The material sequenced was CD8+ T cells sorted from blood. The receptors shown here come from a human donor in good health. The CDR3 runs from the conserved cysteine through the conserved F or W. The D gene is left open where the match is weak. Where a row states a size, it is once, few, many or the class of an expanded clone; other rows omit it.

cdr3_nt cdr3_aa j_call clone_size v_call d_call
TGTGCCAGCAGCGTGGGGTCCCACAATGAGCAGTTCTTC CASSVGSHNEQFF TRBJ2-1 - TRBV27 -
TGTGCCAGCAGTGACTCCAGACTAGCGGGAGATCGTGCTGAGCAGTTCTTC CASSDSRLAGDRAEQFF TRBJ2-1 - TRBV6-4 TRBD2
TGTGCCACCCATCGACAGCGGGAGGACGATACGCAGTATTTT CATHRQREDDTQYF TRBJ2-3 large TRBV15 TRBD2
TGTGCCAGCACCCAGGGTTACTCCTACGAGCAGTACTTC CASTQGYSYEQYF TRBJ2-7 - TRBV14 -
TGTGCCAGCAGCCTGGGCGCCAGGGGGTATGGCTACACCTTC CASSLGARGYGYTF TRBJ1-2 - TRBV7-9 TRBD1
TGCGCCAGCAGCCATGGGGCTTCGAGTAAGGCCTACAATGAGCAGTTCTTC CASSHGASSKAYNEQFF TRBJ2-1 once TRBV4-1 -
TGTGCCAGCAGCGTAGCTTCAGGGGGAAACGAGCAGTACTTC CASSVASGGNEQYF TRBJ2-7 few TRBV9 TRBD1
TGTGCCAGCAGTGAATGGGCAGGGGAATACGAGCAGTACTTC CASSEWAGEYEQYF TRBJ2-7 - TRBV6-1 -
TGTGCCAGCAGCGTAGCCGGGACAGGGGGCCACTACACCTTC CASSVAGTGGHYTF TRBJ1-2 - TRBV9 TRBD1
TGCGCCAGCAGCTTGGCGACAGGGGATGATGGCTACACCTTC CASSLATGDDGYTF TRBJ1-2 - TRBV5-1 TRBD1
TGTGCCAGCAGCGTACGACGAGCAGGGGCCCAAGAGACCCAGTACTTC CASSVRRAGAQETQYF TRBJ2-5 - TRBV21-1 -
TGCGCCAGCAGTTCCGAACCGGAGGGGAATGGCTACACCTTC CASSSEPEGNGYTF TRBJ1-2 - TRBV4-1 -
TGTGCCAGCAGCCACGGACAGGGCGGACCCAATGAGCAGTTCTTC CASSHGQGGPNEQFF TRBJ2-1 - TRBV13 TRBD1
TGTGCCAGCAGCTTAGGGGAGGGCTTTTACAATGAGCAGTTCTTC CASSLGEGFYNEQFF TRBJ2-1 - TRBV5-4 TRBD2
TGTGCCAGCAGCTTATACGCGGACGTAGGTAATCAGCCCCAGCATTTT CASSLYADVGNQPQHF TRBJ1-5 - TRBV7-8 -
TGTGCCAGTAGTTTCCGGGACAAAACCTACGAGCAGTACTTC CASSFRDKTYEQYF TRBJ2-7 - TRBV19 -
TGTGCCTGGCAAGTGGGGGCCCATACGAACACCGGGGAGCTGTTTTTT CAWQVGAHTNTGELFF TRBJ2-2 few TRBV30 -
TGTGCCAGCAGCGTAGCGGAGGGGGCGAGGGAAAAACTGTTTTTT CASSVAEGAREKLFF TRBJ1-4 - TRBV9 TRBD1
TGTGCCAGCAGTGGGCTGAACAATGAGCAGTTCTTC CASSGLNNEQFF TRBJ2-1 - TRBV28 -
TGTGCCAGCAGCTTAGGGGACAGGGTCAACGAGCAGTACTTC CASSLGDRVNEQYF TRBJ2-7 - TRBV11-3 TRBD1
TGTGCCAGCTCCCGAGGGACAGGCGGCTACCTCTCTGGGGCCAACGTCCTGACTTTC CASSRGTGGYLSGANVLTF TRBJ2-6 - TRBV18 TRBD1
TGTGCCAGCAGCGAGGGGACAGTCCAGGGGGGAGAGGAGCAGTACTTC CASSEGTVQGGEEQYF TRBJ2-7 - TRBV7-2 -
TGTGCCAGCAGTCCTTTGGGCAGGGTCAACGAGCAGTACTTC CASSPLGRVNEQYF TRBJ2-7 few TRBV27 -
TGTGCCAGCAGCTTACGCCCACGCGGGGGCTACTCTGGAAACACCATATATTTT CASSLRPRGGYSGNTIYF TRBJ1-3 - TRBV7-8 -
TGTGCCAGTAGTATAGGGGCAGATGATGCGTTCTTC CASSIGADDAFF TRBJ2-1 - TRBV19 -
TGTGCCAGCAGCGTAGGGGGGGTAGAGACCCAGTACTTC CASSVGGVETQYF TRBJ2-5 - TRBV9 -
TGTGCCAGTAGTTCAATTCTAGCGGCCTCCTACAATGAGCAGTTCTTC CASSSILAASYNEQFF TRBJ2-1 once TRBV19 TRBD2
TGTGCCAGCAGTTTCCCCGCATCTAGCGGGAGCTACAATGAGCAGTTCTTC CASSFPASSGSYNEQFF TRBJ2-1 - TRBV28 TRBD2
TGTGCCAGCAGCCCCGGGTCAGGGCCCCTCTCCTACGAGCAGTACTTC CASSPGSGPLSYEQYF TRBJ2-7 - TRBV6-6 -
TGTGCCTGGAGTGCTGTAGCCATCCTTTCACCCCTCCACTTT CAWSAVAILSPLHF TRBJ1-6 - TRBV30 -
TGTGCCAGCAGCTCTCCGGGGGGCAATGAAAAACTGTTTTTT CASSSPGGNEKLFF TRBJ1-4 few TRBV7-9 -
TGTGCCAGCTCCCTGGAGGATGAGGCTACGCAGTATTTT CASSLEDEATQYF TRBJ2-3 - TRBV7-9 -
TGTGCCAGCAGTTTCAATTACCGGGACCGGACGTGGGAGACCCAGTACTTC CASSFNYRDRTWETQYF TRBJ2-5 - TRBV27 -
TGTGCCAGCAGCCTACAGGGAAATACCTACGAGCAGTACTTC CASSLQGNTYEQYF TRBJ2-7 once TRBV28 -
TGCGCCAGCAGCTTGGTAACAGGGTTCCATGAGCAGTTCTTC CASSLVTGFHEQFF TRBJ2-1 - TRBV5-1 -
TGTGCCAGCAGTGAGTCAGGCGGGGGCTATGGCTACACCTTC CASSESGGGYGYTF TRBJ1-2 - TRBV6-4 -
TGTGCCAGCAGTCTTATAGGGCCGGGCGGGTTTGCAAGCGAGCAGTACTTC CASSLIGPGGFASEQYF TRBJ2-7 once TRBV27 -
TGTGCCAGCAGCTTGGTGGAACAAATGAACACTGAAGCTTTCTTT CASSLVEQMNTEAFF TRBJ1-1 - TRBV5-4 -
TGTGCCAGCAATCGGAGGGGGGACACTGAAGCTTTCTTT CASNRRGDTEAFF TRBJ1-1 once TRBV28 -
TGTGCCAGCAGCCAAGCTGGAAGCGGGAGTAGGTCCTACAATGAGCAGTTCTTC CASSQAGSGSRSYNEQFF TRBJ2-1 - TRBV14 TRBD2
TGTGCCAGCAGTTTAGCACAGGTTAGGACAGATACGCAGTATTTT CASSLAQVRTDTQYF TRBJ2-3 - TRBV28 -
TGTGCCACCAGCAGCGGGCTGTCGGTCGAGCAGTACTTC CATSSGLSVEQYF TRBJ2-7 few TRBV15 -
TGTGCCAGCAGCTTCGGGGACTACGAGCAGTACTTC CASSFGDYEQYF TRBJ2-7 - TRBV7-9 -
TGCGCCAGCAGTGGAGATCGGGGCTCGGAGACCCAGTACTTC CASSGDRGSETQYF TRBJ2-5 - TRBV10-1 -
TGTGCCAGCAGTCACTCGGTAGGGGGGTACAATGAGCAGTTCTTC CASSHSVGGYNEQFF TRBJ2-1 - TRBV28 -
TGTGCCACGTACTCGGGACAGGGGTTAAGATACGAACAGTACTTC CATYSGQGLRYEQYF TRBJ2-7 - TRBV10-3 TRBD1
TGTGCCAGCAGCTTAATCGGCACAAGCTCCTACAATGAGCAGTTCTTC CASSLIGTSSYNEQFF TRBJ2-1 - TRBV7-9 -
TGCGCCAGCAGTCCGACAGGGGAGTACGGCTACACCTTC CASSPTGEYGYTF TRBJ1-2 - TRBV10-2 TRBD1
TGTGCCAGCAGCTTACTCGGTACCGCCTACGAGCAGTACTTC CASSLLGTAYEQYF TRBJ2-7 - TRBV7-8 -
TGTGCCAGCAGGGGGTCAGCGGGATCGGGATCCCCTTACTACGAGCAGTACTTC CASRGSAGSGSPYYEQYF TRBJ2-7 - TRBV28 TRBD2
TGTGCCAGCAGTCAGTCAGAGGGGTGGGAGACCCAGTACTTC CASSQSEGWETQYF TRBJ2-5 - TRBV6-5 -
TGTGCCAGCACTCGACAGAGCACAGATACGCAGTATTTT CASTRQSTDTQYF TRBJ2-3 - TRBV7-9 -
TGCGCCAGCAGCCAATTCAGGGGGCAGTCTGAAAAACTGTTTTTT CASSQFRGQSEKLFF TRBJ1-4 - TRBV4-1 TRBD1
TGTGCCAGCAGGTCTTACACAGATACGCAGTATTTT CASRSYTDTQYF TRBJ2-3 - TRBV27 -
TGTGCCACCAGCAGAGATGGGGGACTCACAGATACGCAGTATTTT CATSRDGGLTDTQYF TRBJ2-3 - TRBV15 -
TGTGCCAGCAGTTTATCTGGGGGAATGAACACTGAAGCTTTCTTT CASSLSGGMNTEAFF TRBJ1-1 - TRBV28 -
TGTGCCAGTAAATTCCTACCCTGGACCAATCAGCCCCAGCATTTT CASKFLPWTNQPQHF TRBJ1-5 - TRBV19 -
TGTGCCAGCAGCCCGGAGGCGGGACAGGGGTCGGATACGCAGTATTTT CASSPEAGQGSDTQYF TRBJ2-3 - TRBV5-4 TRBD1
TGTGCCAGCAGCTTAGCGAGTCCCTTATCCTTC CASSLASPLSF TRBJ1-2 - TRBV7-9 -